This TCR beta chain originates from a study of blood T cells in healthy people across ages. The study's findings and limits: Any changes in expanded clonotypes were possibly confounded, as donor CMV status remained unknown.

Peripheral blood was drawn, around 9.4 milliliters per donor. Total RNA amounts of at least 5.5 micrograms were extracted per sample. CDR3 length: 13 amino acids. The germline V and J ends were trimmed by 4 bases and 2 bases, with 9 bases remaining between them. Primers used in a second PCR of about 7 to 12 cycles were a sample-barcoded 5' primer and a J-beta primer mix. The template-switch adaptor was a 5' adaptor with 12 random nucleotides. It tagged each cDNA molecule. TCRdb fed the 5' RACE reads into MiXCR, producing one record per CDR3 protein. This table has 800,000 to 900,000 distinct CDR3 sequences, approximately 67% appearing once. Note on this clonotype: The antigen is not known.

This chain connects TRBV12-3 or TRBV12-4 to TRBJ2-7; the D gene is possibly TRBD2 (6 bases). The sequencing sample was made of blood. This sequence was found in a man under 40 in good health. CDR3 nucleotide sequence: TGTGCCAGCAGTTCGGCGGGGACCTACGAGCAGTACTTC. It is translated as CASSSAGTYEQYF.